This entry lists 5 T cell receptor beta chains sequenced from one sample in a study of cytomegalovirus exposure and HLA in healthy donors. PCR was performed using 60 Vbeta and 13 Jbeta primers. TCRdb's copy holds only in-frame clones and misses some; the assay was immunoSEQ multiplex PCR. Of some 130,000 clones detected, around 77% appear once; the ten largest clones hold approximately 4.3%. Sequencing was carried out using PBMCs. The receptors were sampled from a man aged 25-40 years in good health.

The chain joins TRBV4-2 to TRBJ2-5; 9 nucleotides agree with TRBD2. The CDR3 spans 19 residues. CDR1 LGHNA and CDR2 YNFKEQ come from the germline V gene. The trim removed 4 bases at V and 0 bases at J, leaving 15 bases unmatched. The CDR3: CASSPFGGAGGRDQETQYF. Here the CDR3 DNA reads TGTGCCAGCAGCCCTTTTGGTGGAGCGGGAGGTAGGGACCAAGAGACCCAGTACTTC.

The V gene is TRBV4-2, the J gene TRBJ2-1; 8 bases are shared with TRBD2. Per germline, CDR1 LGHNA and CDR2 YNFKEQ. The junction had 6 bases not matched to a gene; V was cut back by 4 bases and J by 4 bases. The CDR3 is made up of 15 amino acids. The CDR3 reads CASSPTSGTYNEQFF. CDR3 bases: TGTGCCAGCAGCCCCACTAGCGGAACTTACAATGAGCAGTTCTTC.

The J gene is TRBJ2-7, the V gene TRBV7-9; TRBD1 matches at 7 bases. The CDR3 consists of 14 residues. The ends lost 0 bases at V and 6 bases at J; junction bases unmatched: 5. Germline V gene sequence: CDR1 SEHNR, CDR2 FQNEAQ (reference sequence). CDR3 in DNA: TGTGCCAGCAGCTTAGCGACAGGGAAAGGCGAGCAGTACTTC. Protein product: CASSLATGKGEQYF. Together with reference TRBV7-9 and TRBJ2-7, the CDR3 gives the full variable domain: DTGVSQNPRHKITKRGQNVTFRCDPISEHNRLYWYRQTLGQGPEFLTYFQNEAQLEKSRLLSDRFSAERPKGSFSTLEIQRTEQGDSAMYLCASSLATGKGEQYFGPGTRLTVT.

The chain recombines TRBV27 with TRBJ2-5; 7 bases line up with TRBD1. The J call may be mistaken, given a closer DNA end match to TRBJ2-7. The CDR3 is made up of 14 amino acids. Germline V CDR1 and CDR2: MNHEY, SMNVEV (reference sequence). The CDR3 loop reads CASSSERGLYEQYF. Written as DNA, the CDR3 is TGTGCCAGCAGTTCGGAAAGGGGGCTCTACGAGCAGTACTTC.

V usage is TRBV27 and J usage is TRBJ1-4; the match to TRBD1 covers 8 bases. Germline assignment: CDR1 MNHEY and CDR2 SMNVEV (reference sequence). The CDR3 consists of 15 residues. V trimming: 8 bases; J trimming: 0 bases; junction bases outside the gene matches: 5. The CDR3 is CASCRGHATNEKLFF. In DNA form, the CDR3 reads TGTGCCAGCTGCAGGGGGCACGCAACTAATGAAAAACTGTTTTTT.